The source of this T cell receptor beta chain is a study of blood T cell repertoires in COVID-19. On the study more broadly: Donors in the United States, Italy and Spain gave samples during acute or convalescent COVID-19. Sources were T cells, B-cell-depleted T cells, or PBMCs; the material itself was cDNA or gDNA.

Germline CDR1 and CDR2: MDHEN and SYDVKM. This CDR3 contains 15 residues. V was clipped by 5 bases and J by 5 bases; unmatched bases: 6. Original processing notes: Scientists estimated how many nucleated cells there were by amplifying reference gene primers. Sequencing used immunoSEQ multiplex PCR; TCRdb keeps in-frame clones, though not all of them. V, J and clone size are taken as reported in that table, and D and trimming were inferred from the DNA itself. There are about 72,000 clones in the sample; approximately 82% occur only once, and about 20% lies in the top ten. The sequenced sample consisted of peripheral blood. The TCR was taken from a woman older than 75 with acute or convalescent COVID-19. V and J are TRBV28 and TRBJ1-4; 9 bases align to TRBD1. The CDR3 bases are TGTGCCAGCAGTCCCGCGGGACAGGGAAATGAAAAACTGTTTTTT. Its protein is CASSPAGQGNEKLFF.